Reported below is one T cell receptor (beta chain). A read error is possible here, since a much larger clone lies one base away. In germline, CDR1 is DFQATT, CDR2 SNEGSKA (reference sequence). The CDR3 spans 10 residues. Multiplex PCR amplified TCR beta CDR3 with 32 V and 13 J primers. TCRdb reanalysed the multiplex PCR reads using MiXCR and keeps one entry per CDR3 protein. The sample lists about 5,600 distinct CDR3 sequences; roughly 18% were seen once. This entry belongs to a study of immune heterogeneity within non-small cell lung tumors. Each sample used roughly 0.65 ug of genomic DNA from bulk tumor tissue. Several biopsies per primary tumor, spaced far apart, were taken during surgery. Patients underwent curative surgery for non-small cell lung cancer (untreated and newly diagnosed).

Material: lung tumor tissue. The rearrangement joins TRBV20-1 to TRBJ1-1; perhaps TRBD1 as D (5 bases). This sequence was found in a man aged 35 to 55 with non-small cell lung cancer. The CDR3 spells CIASSSGRSF. CDR3 coding DNA: TGCATTGCTAGTTCGTCGGGACGGAGCTTT.